The sequence of this TCR beta chain was determined in a study of T cell responses to AZD1222 COVID-19 vaccine. The study's findings and limits: Just a handful of AZD1222 recipients were seropositive at baseline.

There are 14 residues in the CDR3. Trimming took 5 bases from V and 6 from J, leaving 16 bases between them. CDR1 and CDR2 (germline): MNHEY, SVGAGI. Measured with immunoSEQ multiplex PCR; TCRdb has only the in-frame clones, and not every one. The sample has about 170,000 clones, around nine tenths seen once. There are a few counts of this clone. The antigen is not known. The chain employs TRBV6-5 and TRBJ1-2; D ambiguous. The sequences come from peripheral blood, collected on day 0 of AZD1222 vaccination. The sequence derives from an adult in good health. The CDR3 region has the DNA TGTGCCAGCAGTAAAAGGACGGAGCGGGATGGCTACACCTTC. This codes for CASSKRTERDGYTF.